This T cell receptor (beta chain) was sequenced during a study of control samples from healthy donors and cancer patients. Here immunoSEQ multiplex PCR was the method, and the copy in TCRdb shows in-frame clones only, minus some. Of about 100,000 clones in the sample, 85% were seen once. Per the germline V gene, CDR1 is SNHLY and CDR2 is FYNNEI. CDR3 length: 14 residues. Trimming cost V 4 bases and J 0 bases, with 7 bases left between them. This clone was counted a single time. The chain recombines TRBV2 with TRBJ2-4; D is unresolved. The source of this sequence is a man aged 30 to 45 in good health. The sequenced material came from blood. The CDR3 here is CASSGDLAKNIQYF. The DNA of the CDR3 is TGTGCCAGCAGTGGAGACCTAGCCAAAAACATTCAGTACTTC.